This T cell receptor (beta chain) was profiled in a study of CD8 T cells in Susac syndrome. Reverse transcription of about 0.5 to 1 ug RNA used random hexamers. Across 54 Vbeta and 13 Jbeta, TCR beta CDR3 was amplified with immunoSEQ multiplex PCR. TCRdb itself ran the immunoSEQ multiplex PCR reads through MiXCR, one entry per CDR3 protein. The sample contains 150,000 to 200,000 distinct CDR3 sequences, about 92% of which appear only once. Trimming stripped 0 bases from V and 0 bases from J, with 19 bases between. This CDR3 comprises 20 residues. Germline values: CDR1 SGHDT, CDR2 YYEEEE. The sequence came from a human donor in good health. Material for sequencing was CD4+ T cells from PBMCs. This chain joins TRBV5-6 and TRBJ1-6, with D tentatively TRBD1 (5 bases). The CDR3 region is CASSLAHGGPSSSYNSPLHF. Here the CDR3 DNA reads TGTGCCAGCAGCTTGGCCCACGGGGGTCCCTCCAGCTCCTATAATTCACCCCTCCACTTT.